Listed below are T cell receptor beta chains from one sample, sequenced in a study of naive and memory T cell subsets. TCRdb itself ran the UMI-ligation and nested PCR reads through MiXCR, one entry per CDR3 protein. In the table there are over 80,000 distinct CDR3 sequences, roughly 12% of which are singletons. The sequenced sample was naive CD4+ T cells from blood. Source of these receptors: a human donor in good health. Each CDR3 is given with its conserved first and last residue. Fields, in order: V gene, J gene, D gene, clone size, CDR3 protein, CDR3 DNA. The D gene is left open where the match is weak. Clone size is stated in some rows and not others, as once, few, many or a class when expanded.

TRBV28	TRBJ2-7	TRBD1	NA	CASSFTGGSSYEQYF	TGTGCCAGCAGTTTTACAGGGGGCTCTTCCTACGAGCAGTACTTC
TRBV20-1	TRBJ2-2	NA	NA	CSARDAPGVNTGELFF	TGCAGTGCTAGAGATGCTCCGGGGGTGAACACCGGGGAGCTGTTTTTT
TRBV29-1	TRBJ2-7	NA	NA	CSGGVLGYEQYF	TGCAGCGGCGGAGTACTGGGCTACGAGCAGTACTTC
TRBV5-6	TRBJ2-7	NA	NA	CASSIGPKREQYF	TGTGCCAGCAGCATAGGACCGAAGCGCGAGCAGTACTTC
TRBV12-3/TRBV12-4	TRBJ1-2	TRBD1	few	CASRHPGQGSGYGYTF	TGTGCCAGCAGGCACCCAGGACAGGGAAGTGGCTATGGCTACACCTTC
TRBV9	TRBJ1-1	NA	NA	CASSETVNTEAFF	TGTGCCAGCAGCGAGACAGTGAACACTGAAGCTTTCTTT
TRBV12-3/TRBV12-4	TRBJ1-1	NA	NA	CASSYSGTRAFF	TGTGCCAGCAGTTATTCCGGGACGAGGGCTTTCTTT
TRBV14	TRBJ1-1	NA	NA	CASSGQSFTEAFF	TGTGCCAGCAGCGGACAGAGCTTCACTGAAGCTTTCTTT
TRBV6-5	TRBJ2-3	NA	few	CASSYRGDTQYF	TGTGCCAGCAGTTACAGGGGAGATACGCAGTATTTT
TRBV28	TRBJ1-3	NA	NA	CASSLFSGDTHSGNTIYF	TGTGCCAGCAGTTTATTTTCCGGGGACACTCACTCTGGAAACACCATATATTTT
TRBV20-1	TRBJ2-1	TRBD2	many	CSARDLGAGGPYYNEQFF	TGCAGTGCTAGAGATCTTGGGGCGGGAGGGCCATACTACAATGAGCAGTTCTTC
TRBV5-6	TRBJ2-7	NA	NA	CASSRRSNRDEQYF	TGTGCCAGCAGCCGCCGCAGCAACAGGGACGAGCAGTACTTC
TRBV7-2	TRBJ2-1	NA	NA	CASSLAVDEQFF	TGTGCCAGCAGCTTAGCGGTGGATGAGCAGTTCTTC
TRBV18	TRBJ2-1	TRBD2	NA	CASSPEASGAGEQFF	TGTGCCAGCTCACCGGAGGCTAGCGGGGCTGGTGAGCAGTTCTTC
TRBV24-1	TRBJ1-5	NA	NA	CATSDPGSPSNQPQHF	TGTGCCACCAGTGATCCGGGCAGCCCGAGCAATCAGCCCCAGCATTTT
TRBV5-1	TRBJ1-1	NA	NA	CASSFVGQRATEAFF	TGCGCCAGCAGCTTTGTTGGACAAAGGGCCACTGAAGCTTTCTTT
TRBV6-2/TRBV6-3	TRBJ2-2	NA	NA	CASSYRLSPTYTGELFF	TGTGCCAGCAGTTACAGGTTAAGCCCGACTTACACCGGGGAGCTGTTTTTT
TRBV25-1	TRBJ2-3	TRBD2	NA	CASSEFQSSGVTDTQYF	TGTGCCAGCAGTGAATTTCAGTCTAGCGGGGTCACAGATACGCAGTATTTT
TRBV9	TRBJ1-4	TRBD1	once	CASSPGWTGPTSNEKLFF	TGTGCCAGCAGCCCCGGCTGGACAGGGCCGACCTCTAATGAAAAACTGTTTTTT
TRBV4-1	TRBJ1-1	NA	NA	CASSQSGHSLSEAFF	TGCGCCAGCAGCCAAAGCGGGCACTCCCTTTCTGAAGCTTTCTTT
TRBV6-5	TRBJ1-4	NA	few	CASARRANEKLFF	TGTGCCAGCGCTCGCCGGGCGAATGAAAAACTGTTTTTT
TRBV7-7	TRBJ1-1	NA	few	CASSPLTWGANTEAFF	TGTGCCAGCAGCCCCCTCACATGGGGGGCGAACACTGAAGCTTTCTTT
TRBV7-9	TRBJ1-3	NA	NA	CASSPGVDSGNTIYF	TGTGCCAGCAGCCCCGGAGTTGACTCTGGAAACACCATATATTTT
TRBV10-3	TRBJ2-3	NA	NA	CAISAQVGSDTQYF	TGTGCCATCAGTGCGCAGGTTGGGTCAGATACGCAGTATTTT
TRBV4-3	TRBJ1-5	NA	few	CASSQSIGESNQPQHF	TGCGCCAGCAGCCAATCGATAGGGGAGAGCAATCAGCCCCAGCATTTT
TRBV12-3/TRBV12-4	TRBJ1-2	NA	NA	CASSLSGRDYGYTF	TGTGCCAGCAGTTTATCCGGGAGAGACTATGGCTACACCTTC
TRBV20-1	TRBJ2-3	NA	many	CSASRGYDTQYF	TGCAGTGCTTCACGGGGTTATGACACGCAGTATTTT
TRBV6-5	TRBJ2-1	TRBD2	NA	CASSYSGLAHNEQFF	TGTGCCAGCAGTTACTCGGGACTAGCGCACAATGAGCAGTTCTTC
TRBV18	TRBJ2-3	NA	many	CASSPPSADTQYF	TGTGCCAGCTCACCGCCTAGCGCAGATACGCAGTATTTT
TRBV6-5	TRBJ2-1	TRBD2	many	CASSRGLAALFAYNEQFF	TGTGCCAGCAGCCGGGGACTAGCGGCCCTGTTCGCATACAATGAGCAGTTCTTC
TRBV11-2	TRBJ1-1	NA	few	CASSLAGVNTEAFF	TGTGCCAGCAGCTTAGCAGGGGTTAACACTGAAGCTTTCTTT
TRBV27	TRBJ2-1	NA	few	CASKLPQPVRFYNEQFF	TGTGCCAGCAAACTCCCCCAGCCGGTTAGATTTTACAATGAGCAGTTCTTC
TRBV19	TRBJ2-3	TRBD2	many	CASKEAGGADTQYF	TGTGCCAGTAAAGAAGCGGGAGGGGCAGATACGCAGTATTTT
TRBV11-3	TRBJ2-6	NA	many	CASSFSSGANVLTF	TGTGCCAGCAGCTTCTCCTCTGGGGCCAACGTCCTGACTTTC
TRBV29-1	TRBJ1-5	NA	few	CSVVCYQPQHF	TGCAGCGTTGTCTGTTATCAGCCCCAGCATTTT
TRBV7-9	TRBJ2-3	NA	few	CASSLGQSMGDTQYF	TGTGCCAGCAGCCTAGGACAGAGCATGGGGGATACGCAGTATTTT
TRBV12-3/TRBV12-4	TRBJ1-1	NA	few	CASSLGNSDEITEAFF	TGTGCCAGCAGTTTAGGAAACTCGGACGAGATTACTGAAGCTTTCTTT
TRBV7-9	TRBJ1-3	NA	few	CASSLSLSGNTIYF	TGTGCCAGCAGCTTGTCACTCTCTGGAAACACCATATATTTT
TRBV19	TRBJ2-7	TRBD1	NA	CASSIGTEYEQYF	TGTGCCAGTAGTATTGGGACAGAATACGAGCAGTACTTC
TRBV7-2	TRBJ1-3	NA	NA	CASSLDRNTIYF	TGTGCCAGCAGCTTAGATAGAAACACCATATATTTT
TRBV12-3/TRBV12-4	TRBJ1-2	NA	many	CASSSGRRDYYGYTF	TGTGCCAGCAGTTCCGGACGGAGAGATTACTATGGCTACACCTTC
TRBV7-9	TRBJ1-3	NA	many	CASSQSARTGNTIYF	TGTGCCAGCAGCCAGAGTGCCAGGACGGGAAACACCATATATTTT
TRBV18	TRBJ2-7	TRBD1	few	CASSTQGAYEQYF	TGTGCCAGCTCAACTCAGGGGGCTTACGAGCAGTACTTC